A single sample is the source of the 24 T cell receptor beta chains below, sequenced in a study of CD8 T cells in ankylosing spondylitis (dated by TCRdb to about 2017). Library preparation was by 5' RACE. Sequencing was carried out with an Illumina HiSeq 2500. TCRdb applied fastp at Q25 and MiXCR to the public reads, then kept only in-frame beta chains. Every CDR3 protein is listed once, alongside the most common genes and DNA of its rows. Here the sample has under 250,000 distinct CDR3 sequences; over 9.5% occur a single time. The top ten hold 2.6% of the sample. The sample taken for sequencing was blood, either unsorted or a sorted T cell fraction (not recorded which). These receptors were taken from a male donor with ankylosing spondylitis or in good health (not recorded which).

This clonotype was found many times. V gene TRBV20-1 combines with J gene TRBJ2-4; 8 nucleotides align to TRBD1. Losses at the gene ends were 1 base for V and 4 bases for J; bases not matched to a gene: 9. The CDR3 length is 16 residues. Germline V gives CDR1 DFQATT, CDR2 SNEGSKA (reference sequence). The CDR3 DNA is TGCAGTGCTAGAGGAGAACCGGGACAGGAGAAAAACATTCAGTACTTC. Protein product: CSARGEPGQEKNIQYF.

The chain has TRBV27 and TRBJ1-1, with D possibly being TRBD1 (5 bases). Between the trimmed V and J ends, which lost 8 bases and 1 base, there was a span of 8 bases. The CDR3 runs to 12 residues. Germline V gives CDR1 MNHEY, CDR2 SMNVEV (reference sequence). The CDR3 DNA follows: TGTGCCAGCCGGGGCGCGAACACTGAAGCTTTCTTT. This encodes CASRGANTEAFF.

This clonotype was detected many times. The V call is TRBV5-1, the J call TRBJ2-1; a possible D gene is TRBD2 (7 bases). This CDR3 spans 18 amino acids. V was clipped by 1 base and J by 3 bases, with 20 bases between them. Germline-derived CDR1 and CDR2 are SGHRS and YFSETQ. The CDR3 spells CASSLQGGGGSLYNEQFF. CDR3 DNA sequence: TGCGCCAGCAGCTTGCAGGGCGGCGGGGGCTCCCTCTACAATGAGCAGTTCTTC.

This clonotype was counted at least ten times. The genes are TRBV20-1 and TRBJ1-1, with D hard to call. The CDR3 length is 12 residues. Germline V lookup: CDR1 DFQATT, CDR2 SNEGSKA (reference sequence). Deletions cut 6 bases from V and 5 bases from J, with 13 bases between. DNA of the CDR3: TGCAGTGCCCTTTGGGGAGGGACTGAAGCTTTCTTT. Translation gives CSALWGGTEAFF.

In this sample, this clonotype turned up many times. The chain joins TRBV4-2 to TRBJ2-5; D perhaps matches TRBD2 (5 bases). The CDR3 is made up of 16 amino acids. V lost 2 bases and J 2 bases, leaving 15 bases between the germline ends. CDR1 and CDR2 (germline): LGHNA, YNFKEQ. CDR3 bases: TGTGCCAGCAGCCAATTCTTGGCGGGCCGACAAGAGACCCAGTACTTC. Protein: CASSQFLAGRQETQYF.

CDR3: CASAGQGGHEQYF. The CDR3 DNA sequence: TGTGCCAGCGCCGGACAGGGCGGTCACGAGCAGTACTTC. This rearrangement joins TRBV7-9 to TRBJ2-7, with 8 bases that match TRBD1. There are 13 residues in the CDR3. V lost 8 bases, J lost 5 bases, and 8 bases stayed unmatched. Looked up from germline, CDR1 is SEHNR and CDR2 is FQNEAQ (reference sequence).

This chain joins TRBV10-3 and TRBJ2-3; 8 nucleotides line up with TRBD1. V gave up 5 bases and J gave up 4 bases; unmatched junction bases: 8. Germline lookup yields CDR1 ENHRY and CDR2 SYGVKD. The CDR3 runs to 15 residues. CDR3 in amino acids: CAISPNRGSADTQYF. The CDR3, as DNA: TGTGCCATCAGTCCAAACAGGGGGAGCGCAGATACGCAGTATTTT.

This clonotype was observed at least ten times. The rearrangement links TRBV4-1 to TRBJ2-7; D unclear. The germline V gene encodes CDR1 MGHRA and CDR2 YSYEKL. The CDR3 is 15 residues long. Trimming left V 0 bases short and J 4 bases short, with 13 bases between. The CDR3 DNA sequence: TGCGCCAGCAGCCAAGATCCCTCCCCCGGGTACGAGCAGTACTTC. Residues: CASSQDPSPGYEQYF.

Ten or more counts support this clonotype. J is TRBJ2-3 and V is TRBV20-1; D possibly corresponds to TRBD2 (7 bases). The CDR3 is made up of 16 amino acids. The germline V gene has CDR1 DFQATT and CDR2 SNEGSKA (reference sequence). Deletions cut 2 bases from V and 0 bases from J, with 15 bases between. The CDR3 is CSARPLRGASTDTQYF. CDR3 bases: TGCAGTGCTAGACCTTTACGGGGGGCAAGCACAGATACGCAGTATTTT.

This clonotype was seen many times. The genes are TRBV13 and TRBJ2-5; D unresolved. Germline loops: CDR1 PRHDT, CDR2 FYEKMQ (reference sequence). Trimming took off 1 base at V and 5 bases at J, with 8 bases between the two ends. The CDR3 is made up of 13 amino acids. The CDR3 is CASSLDGSETQYF. The CDR3 DNA reads as TGTGCCAGCAGCTTAGACGGTTCCGAGACCCAGTACTTC.

This clonotype appeared many times. CDR3 amino acids: CASSFGQGYGYTF. DNA for the CDR3: TGTGCCAGCAGCTTCGGACAGGGCTATGGCTACACCTTC. This rearrangement joins TRBV7-8 to TRBJ1-2; 8 bases map to TRBD1. The CDR3 is made up of 13 amino acids. J was trimmed by 4 bases and V by 3 bases; bases with no gene match: 1. Germline V gene lookup returns CDR1 SGHVS and CDR2 FQNEAQ.

This chain connects TRBV3-1 to TRBJ2-5; D possibly uses TRBD1 or TRBD2 (5 bases each). Trimming pared 0 bases from V and 5 bases from J, leaving 13 bases between. CDR3 length: 15 residues. The germline V gene encodes CDR1 LGHDT and CDR2 YNNKEL (reference sequence). In nucleotides, the CDR3 is TGTGCCAGCAGCCAAGACGGCCCAGGGACGGAGACCCAGTACTTC. It encodes CASSQDGPGTETQYF.

This clonotype was detected many times. The chain links TRBV27 to TRBJ2-1; 7 bases are a match to TRBD2. The CDR3 is 15 residues long. The germline gives CDR1 MNHEY, CDR2 SMNVEV (reference sequence). The trim removed 8 bases at V and 3 bases at J, leaving 10 bases unmatched. The CDR3 region has the DNA TGTGCCAGCGGTGAGCGGGGCCGGCACTACAATGAGCAGTTCTTC. Amino acids: CASGERGRHYNEQFF.

Concerning this clonotype: This could be a read error, since a much larger clone is one nucleotide away. This rearrangement joins TRBV11-2 to TRBJ2-5; TRBD1 matches 7 bases. The CDR3 covers 14 residues. From germline, CDR1 is SGHAT and CDR2 FQNNGV. The junction had 8 bases not matched to a gene; V was cut back by 6 bases and J by 4 bases. CDR3 DNA: TGTGCCAGCAGTCCGAAGACAGGGACAGAGACCCAGTACTTC. This translates into CASSPKTGTETQYF.

This clonotype was observed at least ten times. J is TRBJ1-4 and V is TRBV12-3 or TRBV12-4, with 7 positions matching TRBD1. The CDR3 runs to 15 residues. With V trimmed by 3 bases and J by 4 bases, 5 bases remained unmatched. CDR3 sequence reads: CASSLTGLLNEKLFF. CDR3 nucleotides: TGTGCCAGCAGTTTGACAGGGCTCCTTAATGAAAAACTGTTTTTT.

This clonotype occurred many times. The CDR3 reads CAISGLAEETQYF. The CDR3 DNA sequence: TGTGCCATCAGTGGACTAGCGGAAGAGACCCAGTACTTC. The rearrangement joins TRBV10-3 to TRBJ2-5, with 9 bases that match TRBD2. V dropped 4 bases and J dropped 3; count of bases not matched to a gene: 0. The length of the CDR3 is 13 residues. Germline V lookup: CDR1 ENHRY, CDR2 SYGVKD.

V and J are TRBV7-9 and TRBJ2-7, with D possibly TRBD1 on 6 matching bases. The CDR3 covers 12 residues. Germline V gives CDR1 SEHNR, CDR2 FQNEAQ (reference sequence). V dropped 3 bases and J dropped 6 bases, with 9 bases sitting between them. CDR3 in amino acids: CASSFQGSEQYF. CDR3 nucleotides: TGTGCCAGCAGCTTTCAGGGGAGCGAGCAGTACTTC.

This chain uses TRBV5-4 with TRBJ2-1, with D perhaps matching TRBD2 (5 bases). The CDR3 is 15 residues long. The germline V and J ends were trimmed by 3 bases and 2 bases, with 12 bases remaining between them. Germline V gene sequence: CDR1 SGHNT, CDR2 YYREEE (reference sequence). The CDR3 loop is CASSSRVRPYNEQFF. The CDR3 nucleotides read TGTGCCAGCAGCTCGAGGGTACGGCCCTACAATGAGCAGTTCTTC. The variable domain in full, with the rest retrieved from reference TRBV5-4 and TRBJ2-1, is ETGVTQSPTHLIKTRGQQVTLRCSSQSGHNTVSWYQQALGQGPQFIFQYYREEENGRGNFPPRFSGLQFPNYSSELNVNALELDDSALYLCASSSRVRPYNEQFFGPGTRLTVL.

This chain uses TRBV7-9 with TRBJ2-1, with D uncertain. Trimming took 1 base from V and 10 from J, leaving 11 bases between them. The CDR3 spans 13 residues. Per germline, CDR1 SEHNR and CDR2 FQNEAQ (reference sequence). CDR3 protein: CASSLGLIEEQFF. CDR3 nucleotides: TGTGCCAGCAGCTTAGGACTCATTGAGGAGCAGTTCTTC.

There are many counts of this clonotype. The chain uses TRBV12-3 or TRBV12-4 and TRBJ1-5; TRBD1 agrees at 8 bases. CDR3 length equals 15 residues. V lost 3 bases to trimming and J lost 3 bases; unmatched junction nucleotides: 4. Written as DNA, the CDR3 is TGTGCCAGCAGTTTTGGACAGGGCCTCAATCAGCCCCAGCATTTT. Its protein is CASSFGQGLNQPQHF.

This clonotype appeared many times. J is TRBJ1-5 and V is TRBV14; D is ambiguous. Looked up from germline, CDR1 is SGHDN and CDR2 is FVKESK. Trimming left V 3 bases short and J 3 bases short, with 3 bases between. The CDR3 spans 12 residues. The CDR3: CASSHLNQPQHF. DNA of the CDR3: TGTGCCAGCAGCCATCTCAATCAGCCCCAGCATTTT.

This clonotype has a count of ten or more. The chain joins TRBV7-2 to TRBJ2-5; TRBD2 matches 7 bases. CDR3 length: 14 amino acids. The germline gives CDR1 SGHTA, CDR2 FQGNSA. V shed 6 bases, J shed 5 bases, and the junction held 9 bases outside the gene matches. In DNA form, the CDR3 reads TGTGCCAGCAGGTCCGGGGGGTCAGGGGAGACCCAGTACTTC. Amino acids: CASRSGGSGETQYF.

This clonotype has a handful of counts. The chain couples TRBV20-1 to TRBJ2-3; TRBD2 aligns across 8 bases. The CDR3 covers 15 residues. V was clipped by 5 bases and J by 2 bases; unmatched bases: 9. Germline CDR1 DFQATT, CDR2 SNEGSKA (reference sequence). The CDR3 spells CSAVGSSGPTDTQYF. For the CDR3, the DNA is TGCAGTGCTGTAGGATCTAGCGGGCCCACAGATACGCAGTATTTT.

In its sample, this clonotype was seen many times. The chain couples TRBV30 to TRBJ2-4; the D gene is possibly TRBD1 (6 bases). The CDR3 contains 13 residues. The V and J ends lost 0 bases and 9 bases respectively, with 12 bases between them. Looked up from germline, CDR1 is GTSNPN and CDR2 is SVGIG (reference sequence). The CDR3 DNA sequence: TGTGCCTGGAGTGTTGGCCAGGGGAGCATTCAGTACTTC. Its protein is CAWSVGQGSIQYF.